This T cell receptor beta chain stems from a study of cytomegalovirus exposure and HLA in healthy donors. Regarding the study as a whole: In terms of immune exposure information, only CMV serostatus was available.

PCR involved 60 Vbeta and 13 Jbeta primers. Sequenced by immunoSEQ multiplex PCR; TCRdb stores in-frame clones only, minus some. Here the sample spans roughly 130,000 clones, about three quarters being singletons. A word on this clone: The target antigen is unknown.

The sequencing sample was made of PBMCs. This receptor was obtained from a man aged 35 to 55 in good health and CMV-seropositive.

CDR3 coding DNA: TGTGCCAGCAGTTTATCGACCGGGACTAGCGGATACAATGAGCAGTTCTTC. Protein: CASSLSTGTSGYNEQFF. V gene TRBV27 combines with J gene TRBJ2-1; TRBD2 matches at 11 bases. CDR3 length: 17 amino acids. CDR1 and CDR2 (germline): MNHEY, SMNVEV (reference sequence). V shed 0 bases and J 4 bases; nucleotides not matched to a gene: 5.